Presented here are 17 T cell receptor beta chains from one specimen sequenced in a study of identical twins. From the 5' RACE reads, TCRdb called clonotypes with MiXCR, one entry per CDR3 protein. Among approximately 210,000 distinct CDR3 sequences listed, around 10% were seen once. Sequenced material: memory (CD45RO+) T cells sorted from blood. All receptors come from a woman between 18 and 29 years old in good health.

This clonotype was recorded a few times. This chain connects TRBV3-1 to TRBJ1-6, with unresolved D. Germline V gives CDR1 LGHDT, CDR2 YNNKEL (reference sequence). This CDR3 region has 16 residues. With 2 bases removed from V and 0 bases from J, the gap between germline ends came to 8 bases. The CDR3 bases are TGTGCCAGCAGCCAAAGGGAGAGCTCCTATAATTCACCCCTCCACTTT. Protein: CASSQRESSYNSPLHF. Variable domain in full (rest from reference TRBV3-1 and TRBJ1-6): DTAVSQTPKYLVTQMGNDKSIKCEQNLGHDTMYWYKQDSKKFLKIMFSYNNKELIINETVPNRFSPKSPDKAHLNLHINSLELGDSAVYFCASSQRESSYNSPLHFGNGTRLTVT.

This chain joins TRBV20-1 and TRBJ1-6; TRBD1 is a possible D gene (5 bases). V was cut by 3 bases and J by 14 bases, with 17 bases left in between. This CDR3 spans 13 amino acids. The germline V gene has CDR1 DFQATT and CDR2 SNEGSKA (reference sequence). CDR3 nucleotide sequence: TGCAGTGCTAGGCAGGGTCCTCTCCGGGCCCTCCACTTT. This gives the protein CSARQGPLRALHF.

The CDR3, as DNA: TGTGCCACCCACGGGGGTCTGTTTTTT. It translates to CATHGGLFF. The genes are TRBV6-6 and TRBJ2-2; TRBD2 is a possible D gene (6 bases). The germline V and J ends were trimmed by 10 bases and 14 bases, with 11 bases remaining between them. Germline assignment: CDR1 MNHNY and CDR2 SVGAGI (reference sequence). The CDR3 totals 9 residues.

This clonotype was seen more than once but under ten times. This sequence joins TRBV7-3 and TRBJ2-7, with D possibly called TRBD1 or TRBD2 (6 bases each). Looked up from germline, CDR1 is SGHTA and CDR2 is FQGTGA. Between the trimmed V and J ends, which lost 3 bases and 1 base, there was a span of 16 bases. This CDR3 has 16 amino acids. The CDR3 bases are TGTGCCAGCAGCTTCTTGAGAGGGGGGCCGTCCTACGAGCAGTACTTC. Protein: CASSFLRGGPSYEQYF. Full variable domain (outside the CDR3, taken from reference TRBV7-3 and TRBJ2-7): GAGVSQTPSNKVTEKGKYVELRCDPISGHTALYWYRQSLGQGPEFLIYFQGTGAADDSGLPNDRFFAVRPEGSVSTLKIQRTERGDSAVYLCASSFLRGGPSYEQYFGPGTRLTVT.

The chain employs TRBV11-2 and TRBJ1-2; 10 bases line up with TRBD1. Germline V lookup: CDR1 SGHAT, CDR2 FQNNGV. The V segment lost 5 bases and the J segment 10 bases; nucleotides outside the gene matches: 10. The CDR3 is 14 residues long. The CDR3 sequence is CASSGWDRGGDYTF. In DNA form, the CDR3 reads TGTGCCAGCAGCGGTTGGGACAGGGGAGGAGACTACACCTTC.

There are many counts of this clonotype. The chain couples TRBV5-1 to TRBJ2-2; no definite D call. Per germline, CDR1 SGHRS and CDR2 YFSETQ. Trimming pared 0 bases from V and 0 bases from J, leaving 9 bases between. CDR3 length equals 16 residues. The CDR3 region has the DNA TGCGCCAGCAGCTTGGGTGTGGGTTCGAACACCGGGGAGCTGTTTTTT. Translated: CASSLGVGSNTGELFF.

This clonotype turned up a few times. CDR3 amino acids: CASSYGGVYTEAFF. In DNA, the CDR3 is TGTGCCAGCAGCTACGGGGGGGTCTACACTGAAGCTTTCTTT. The chain joins TRBV3-1 to TRBJ1-1; a possible D gene is TRBD1 (5 bases). The CDR3 spans 14 residues. Germline-derived CDR1 and CDR2 are LGHDT and YNNKEL (reference sequence). Trimming took 5 bases from V and 3 from J, leaving 13 bases between them.

Only a few counts were recorded for this clonotype. The chain employs TRBV5-6 and TRBJ1-1; TRBD1 is a possible D gene (6 bases). Trimming cost V 3 bases and J 5 bases, with 17 bases left between them. Germline V gene lookup returns CDR1 SGHDT and CDR2 YYEEEE. CDR3 length equals 15 residues. CDR3 residues: CASSWGTGTGTEAFF. The DNA of the CDR3 is TGTGCCAGCAGCTGGGGGACGGGAACAGGGACTGAAGCTTTCTTT. Together with reference TRBV5-6 and TRBJ1-1, the CDR3 gives the full variable domain: DAGVTQSPTHLIKTRGQQVTLRCSPKSGHDTVSWYQQALGQGPQFIFQYYEEEERQRGNFPDRFSGHQFPNYSSELNVNALLLGDSALYLCASSWGTGTGTEAFFGQGTRLTVV.

This clonotype was picked up a small number of times. CDR3 coding DNA: TGTGCCAGCACCCTTGGGGGTTCTGGAAACACCATATATTTT. Translation gives CASTLGGSGNTIYF. V and J are TRBV12-3 or TRBV12-4 and TRBJ1-3; tentative D call: TRBD1 (5 bases). This CDR3 is 14 amino acids long. With 7 bases removed from V and 1 base from J, the gap between germline ends came to 11 bases.

This clonotype turned up a few times. The chain is built from TRBV9 and TRBJ2-1, with TRBD2 matching over 11 bases. Trimming removed 0 bases from V and 7 bases from J; junction bases left unmatched: 9. Germline V gene lookup returns CDR1 SGDLS and CDR2 YYNGEE. CDR3 length: 17 amino acids. The CDR3 DNA follows: TGTGCCAGCAGCGTAGGAGGGACTAGCGGTCTTGGAAATGAGCAGTTCTTC. It specifies CASSVGGTSGLGNEQFF.

This clonotype was found many times. This chain links TRBV3-1 with TRBJ1-1; the D is unclear. The CDR3 covers 14 residues. Per germline, CDR1 LGHDT and CDR2 YNNKEL (reference sequence). Trimming left V 5 bases short and J 0 bases short, with 10 bases between. The chain's CDR3 is CASSKRNMNTEAFF. CDR3 bases: TGTGCCAGCAGCAAACGGAACATGAACACTGAAGCTTTCTTT.

There are a few counts of this clonotype. This chain links TRBV6-1 with TRBJ2-7; 7 positions match TRBD1. The germline gives CDR1 MNHNS, CDR2 SASEGT. The J segment lost 4 bases and the V segment lost 4 bases, leaving 4 bases of the junction unmatched. The CDR3 runs to 13 residues. The CDR3 coding sequence is TGTGCCAGCAGTGCCAGGGGGACGTACGAGCAGTACTTC. It translates to CASSARGTYEQYF.

This clonotype has a count of ten or more. The chain recombines TRBV12-5 with TRBJ1-5; no clear D. The length of the CDR3 is 14 residues. The germline CDR1 and CDR2 sequences are LGHNT and FRNRAP. V lost 7 bases, J lost 4 bases, and 14 bases lay in between. The CDR3 bases are TGTGCTAGTGTCGACGACTACCAGAATCAGCCCCAGCATTTT. It yields the protein CASVDDYQNQPQHF.

The chain employs TRBV5-1 and TRBJ2-5, with 7 bases matching TRBD1. Germline V CDR1 and CDR2: SGHRS, YFSETQ. The CDR3 consists of 16 residues. V lost 4 bases, J lost 5 bases, and 14 bases stayed unmatched. Written as DNA, the CDR3 is TGCGCCAGCAGCGGAAGAGGGGGCGGAATCGGGGAGACCCAGTACTTC. As protein: CASSGRGGGIGETQYF.

The genes are TRBV11-2 and TRBJ2-3; 7 bases are shared with TRBD1. V was pared by 5 bases and J by 5 bases, with 7 bases of the junction left unmatched. The CDR3 consists of 14 residues. Germline lookup yields CDR1 SGHAT and CDR2 FQNNGV. This chain's CDR3 is CASSPDRFGDTQYF. In DNA form, the CDR3 reads TGTGCCAGCAGCCCGGACAGGTTTGGAGATACGCAGTATTTT.

CDR3 sequence: CAWSPDRRSEQYF. The CDR3 nucleotides read TGTGCCTGGAGTCCGGACAGAAGGTCCGAGCAGTACTTC. The genes are TRBV30 and TRBJ2-7, with TRBD1 as a possible D gene (6 bases). The CDR3 consists of 13 residues. Trimming pared 2 bases from V and 6 bases from J, leaving 14 bases between. The V gene's germline CDR1 is GTSNPN and CDR2 SVGIG (reference sequence).

The chain uses TRBV27 and TRBJ2-7; D call uncertain. Trimming removed 8 bases at V and 9 bases at J, with 14 bases between. The germline V gene encodes CDR1 MNHEY and CDR2 SMNVEV (reference sequence). The CDR3 is 11 amino acids. The CDR3 bases are TGTGCCAGCTCCAATGTAGGTGGGCAGTACTTC. This encodes CASSNVGGQYF.